One and the same sample provided the 6 T cell receptor beta chains below, sequenced in a study of radiotherapy plus CTLA-4 blockade in lung cancer. Using immunoSEQ multiplex PCR, the repertoire was profiled, and TCRdb retains in-frame clones only, with some absent. The sample includes over 60,000 clones, more than 75% of them seen just once. Sequenced here: peripheral blood, sampled from a patient treated with radiotherapy plus ipilimumab. The receptors stem from a human donor with non-small cell lung cancer that progressed on radiotherapy plus ipilimumab.

The gene calls are TRBV4-1 and TRBJ1-5; D ambiguous. Germline V gene lookup returns CDR1 MGHRA and CDR2 YSYEKL. The CDR3 spans 13 residues. The ends were cut back, 0 bases at V and 5 bases at J, with 5 bases in the middle. The CDR3 reads CASSQEMDQPQHF. CDR3 sequence (DNA): TGCGCCAGCAGCCAAGAGATGGATCAGCCCCAGCATTTT.

CDR3 DNA: TGTGCCAGCAGACCGGGACTCAATCAGCCCCAGCATTTT. It translates to CASRPGLNQPQHF. The genes are TRBV28 and TRBJ1-5, with TRBD1 as a possible D gene (5 bases). V lost 6 bases and J 3 bases, leaving 9 bases between the germline ends. The CDR3 length is 13 residues. Per germline, CDR1 MDHEN and CDR2 SYDVKM.

This rearrangement joins TRBV5-1 to TRBJ1-5, with 10 bases that match TRBD1. The CDR3 has 15 amino acids. V shed 0 bases and J 7 bases; nucleotides not matched to a gene: 4. In germline, CDR1 is SGHRS, CDR2 YFSETQ. CDR3 loop: CASSLEGQGTQPQHF. As DNA, the CDR3 is TGCGCCAGCAGCTTGGAGGGACAGGGGACACAGCCCCAGCATTTT.

This sequence joins TRBV29-1 and TRBJ2-5, with TRBD2 as a possible D gene (6 bases). In germline, CDR1 is SQVTM, CDR2 ANQGSEA. The CDR3 runs 13 residues. The V and J ends lost 6 bases and 5 bases respectively, with 16 bases between them. CDR3: CSVRFRELETQYF. Here the CDR3 DNA reads TGCAGCGTCAGGTTTCGGGAGTTGGAGACCCAGTACTTC.

The genes are TRBV18 and TRBJ2-2; 13 bases fit TRBD2. V trimming: 6 bases; J trimming: 3 bases; junction bases outside the gene matches: 7. CDR3 length: 17 amino acids. Germline CDR1 KGHSH, CDR2 LQKENI. CDR3 nucleotide sequence: TGTGCCAGCTCGGAAACTAGCGGGAGGGCGGACACCGGGGAGCTGTTTTTT. Amino acid sequence: CASSETSGRADTGELFF.

This clone has just a few counts. V is TRBV4-1 and J is TRBJ1-5, with a tentative D call TRBD1 (5 bases). V was cut by 0 bases and J by 6 bases, with 12 bases left in between. The CDR3 sequence is 15 residues long. Germline CDR1 MGHRA, CDR2 YSYEKL. CDR3 coding DNA: TGCGCCAGCAGCCAAGATTGGGGAGGGGCTCAGCCCCAGCATTTT. Amino acid sequence: CASSQDWGGAQPQHF.